This is a list of T cell receptor beta chains from one sample in a study of immune cell composition in non-small cell lung cancer. Assay: immunoSEQ multiplex PCR; the TCRdb copy retains only in-frame clones and omits some. Of about 10,000 clones listed, about two thirds are singletons. What was sequenced was lung tumor tissue. All receptors derive from a human donor with non-small cell lung cancer. Both conserved end residues are part of each CDR3. A D gene is named only where the DNA matches it firmly. The size entry is marked missing in some rows and otherwise reads once, few, many or a size class.

CDR3nt | CDR3aa | abundance | d_gene | j_gene | v_gene
TGCGCCAGCAGTGATACGGACAGCTTCTATGGCTACACCTTC | CASSDTDSFYGYTF | few | . | TRBJ1-2 | TRBV10-1
TGTGCCAGCAGCGTAGGAGAGGCGGGGGGAGGAGATACGCAGTATTTT | CASSVGEAGGGDTQYF | . | TRBD2 | TRBJ2-3 | TRBV9
TGTGCCAGCAGCACCGGGGTCAGGGGCAATGAGCAGTTCTTC | CASSTGVRGNEQFF | . | . | TRBJ2-1 | TRBV7-8
TGTGCCAGCAGCCCCCCCTCCTCTGGGGCCAACGTCCTGACTTTC | CASSPPSSGANVLTF | . | . | TRBJ2-6 | TRBV7-3
TGTGCCAGCAGCGTACAAACAGGGCTCGGGGATGAGCAGTTCTTC | CASSVQTGLGDEQFF | . | . | TRBJ2-1 | TRBV9
TGTGCCAGCAGTTTGGCGCCTGGGGAGGAGCAGTACTTC | CASSLAPGEEQYF | . | . | TRBJ2-7 | TRBV27
TGTGCCAGCAGCCGTAGCGGACAGGGTCAGTCACCCCTCCACTTT | CASSRSGQGQSPLHF | . | TRBD1 | TRBJ1-6 | TRBV7-3
TGTGCCAGCAGCTTAGCCATGTTTGGTCAGCCCCAGCATTTT | CASSLAMFGQPQHF | . | . | TRBJ1-5 | TRBV7-2
TGTGCCAGCAGTACAGGGATGGGTCAGCCCCAGCATTTT | CASSTGMGQPQHF | . | . | TRBJ1-5 | TRBV2
TGCGCCAGCAGCCAAGTTTCCGGGACCTCCGTCAATGAAAAACTGTTTTTT | CASSQVSGTSVNEKLFF | . | . | TRBJ1-4 | TRBV4-3
TGTGCCAGCAGCTTAGAGGGTGCTAGCGGTTCCTTGGAGCAGTACTTC | CASSLEGASGSLEQYF | medium-sized | TRBD2 | TRBJ2-7 | TRBV11-3
TGTGCCAGCAGGGACGGGACAGGAAATCAGCCCCAGCATTTT | CASRDGTGNQPQHF | . | TRBD1 | TRBJ1-5 | TRBV6-6
TGTGCCAGCAGCCACGGTTTTTATGGCTACACCTTC | CASSHGFYGYTF | . | . | TRBJ1-2 | TRBV14
TGTGCCAGCAGCACCGGACTAGCAAATAATGAGCAGTTCTTC | CASSTGLANNEQFF | . | TRBD2 | TRBJ2-1 | TRBV7-9